Following are 17 T cell receptor beta chains from one sample sequenced in a study of T cell responses to AZD1222 COVID-19 vaccine (dated by TCRdb to about 2021). According to the study, the label for this sample's time point signals: baseline before first vaccination. The protocol used for the library was the immunoSEQ multiplex PCR assay. As stored in TCRdb, this immuneACCESS dataset retains in-frame rearrangements with V and J assigned. A fraction of the clones does not appear; measured against another copy, unresolved V genes explain less than half of the discrepancy, and the remainder lacks a known reason. This sample gives 95,000 to 100,000 clones in total; roughly 86% of them show up just once. The ten largest clones capture under 1.5% of the sample. This material consisted of peripheral blood, taken on day 0 of AZD1222 vaccination. These receptor sequences come from an adult in good health.

V gene TRBV27 combines with J gene TRBJ2-6; D not resolved. Germline V gene sequence: CDR1 MNHEY, CDR2 SMNVEV (reference sequence). The V end was cut by 4 bases, the J end by 0 bases, with 10 bases between. CDR3 length: 16 residues. The DNA for the CDR3 is TGTGCCAGCAGTTCCGAACCCGCCTCTGGGGCCAACGTCCTGACTTTC. Encoded protein: CASSSEPASGANVLTF.

This clone was counted between two and nine times. V and J are TRBV7-9 and TRBJ2-7, with 11 bases identical to TRBD2. From germline, CDR1 is SEHNR and CDR2 FQNEAQ (reference sequence). This CDR3 has 17 residues. V was clipped by 5 bases and J by 1 base; unmatched bases: 10. This chain's CDR3 is CASSPRTSGRISYEQYF. The CDR3 bases are TGTGCCAGCAGCCCCCGGACTAGCGGGCGCATATCCTACGAGCAGTACTTC.

Of note for this clone: The junction departs from the called germline gene at one end, perhaps through a read error. The chain has TRBV7-9 and TRBJ2-7, with TRBD2 matching over 7 bases. Germline CDR1 reads SEHNR; CDR2 reads FQNEAQ (reference sequence). This CDR3 is 13 amino acids long. This chain's CDR3 is CASSLGLAGAEHF. CDR3 coding DNA: TGTGCCAGCAGCTTGGGGTTGGCGGGAGCCGAACACTTC.

The chain uses TRBV5-4 and TRBJ1-1, with D possibly TRBD1 on 6 matching bases. Germline loops: CDR1 SGHNT, CDR2 YYREEE (reference sequence). Trimming pared 4 bases from V and 1 base from J, leaving 14 bases between. This CDR3 region has 15 residues. The CDR3 region is CASSTGGGQNTEAFF. Here the CDR3 DNA reads TGTGCCAGCAGCACCGGGGGGGGACAGAACACTGAAGCTTTCTTT.

This clone was counted ten times or more. The CDR3, as DNA: TGTGCCAGCAGTGATCTAGGGGCGGGGCAACAGTACTTC. Amino acids: CASSDLGAGQQYF. The J gene is TRBJ2-4, the V gene TRBV2; possible D gene TRBD2, 6 bases. The CDR3 is made up of 13 amino acids. Trimming left V 3 bases short and J 13 bases short, with 16 bases between. Germline V CDR1 and CDR2: SNHLY, FYNNEI.

This chain uses TRBV27 with TRBJ2-5; D not certain. V lost 5 bases, J lost 5 bases, and 12 bases lay in between. There are 13 residues in the CDR3. Germline CDR1 is MNHEY and CDR2 is SMNVEV (reference sequence). DNA for the CDR3: TGTGCCAGCAGTCCCCGGATTCTGGAGACCCAGTACTTC. It codes for CASSPRILETQYF.

The V gene is TRBV10-3, the J gene TRBJ1-2; D is undetermined. Germline-derived CDR1 and CDR2 are ENHRY and SYGVKD. V was pared by 0 bases and J by 6 bases, with 5 bases between. This CDR3 comprises 12 residues. CDR3 sequence reads: CAISESGDGYTF. The CDR3 bases are TGTGCCATCAGTGAGTCTGGGGATGGCTACACCTTC.

The chain has TRBV30 and TRBJ2-5, with D tentatively TRBD1 or TRBD2 (5 bases each). The CDR3 has 13 amino acids. From germline, CDR1 is GTSNPN and CDR2 SVGIG (reference sequence). V dropped 0 bases and J dropped 7 bases, with 12 bases sitting between them. As DNA, the CDR3 is TGTGCCTGGAGTGTAGGCAGGGACGGGACCCAGTACTTC. Residues: CAWSVGRDGTQYF.

CDR3: CASAPLDPNTGELFF. The CDR3 nucleotides read TGCGCCAGTGCTCCCCTCGACCCGAACACCGGGGAGCTGTTTTTT. The chain couples TRBV5-1 to TRBJ2-2, with D uncertain. The germline V gene has CDR1 SGHRS and CDR2 YFSETQ. The V end was cut by 8 bases, the J end by 0 bases, with 14 bases between. The CDR3 contains 15 residues. Full variable domain (rest looked up from reference TRBV5-1 and TRBJ2-2): KAGVTQTPRYLIKTRGQQVTLSCSPISGHRSVSWYQQTPGQGLQFLFEYFSETQRNKGNFPGRFSGRQFSNSRSEMNVSTLELGDSALYLCASAPLDPNTGELFFGEGSRLTVL.

V is TRBV6-5 and J is TRBJ2-7; no firm D call. CDR3 length: 12 residues. V was clipped by 4 bases and J by 6 bases, with 10 bases between them. Germline V gene sequence: CDR1 MNHEY, CDR2 SVGAGI. CDR3 DNA sequence: TGTGCCAGCAGTTTCCTACACGGCGAGCAGTACTTC. Residues: CASSFLHGEQYF.

This clone has a single count. This sequence joins TRBV4-1 and TRBJ2-2, with D hard to call. The germline CDR1 and CDR2 sequences are MGHRA and YSYEKL. This CDR3 spans 16 amino acids. V dropped 4 bases and J dropped 3 bases, with 15 bases sitting between them. As DNA, the CDR3 is TGCGCCAGCAGCCCCCGTACCGCCCCACACACCGGGGAGCTGTTTTTT. Residues: CASSPRTAPHTGELFF.

The chain has TRBV13 and TRBJ1-1; D is perhaps TRBD1 (6 bases). The CDR3 contains 14 residues. V lost 3 bases and J lost 5, with 13 bases in between. Germline V gene data show CDR1 as PRHDT and CDR2 as FYEKMQ (reference sequence). CDR3 sequence reads: CASSFNRRGTEAFF. In DNA form, the CDR3 reads TGTGCCAGCAGCTTCAATCGGAGGGGGACTGAAGCTTTCTTT.

This chain joins TRBV3-1 (or the pseudogene TRBV3-2) and TRBJ1-5; tentative D call: TRBD1 (5 bases). There are 14 residues in the CDR3. The germline V gene has CDR1 LGHDT and CDR2 YNNKEL (reference sequence). Trimming pared 5 bases from V and 4 bases from J, leaving 12 bases between. Written as DNA, the CDR3 is TGTGCCAGCAGCTACGGGGGGAGGAATCAGCCCCAGCATTTT. Amino acid sequence: CASSYGGRNQPQHF.

This chain uses TRBV30 with TRBJ2-3; the D gene is possibly TRBD2 (6 bases). Trimming shortened V by 3 bases and J by 0 bases, and 10 bases separated the two germline ends. CDR3 length: 14 amino acids. The germline V gene encodes CDR1 GTSNPN and CDR2 SVGIG (reference sequence). CDR3 sequence reads: CAWSRRGSTDTQYF. DNA of the CDR3: TGTGCCTGGAGCAGGAGGGGCAGCACAGATACGCAGTATTTT.

The chain is built from TRBV30 and TRBJ2-7; 8 nucleotides agree with TRBD2. This CDR3 has 14 residues. Germline-derived CDR1 and CDR2 are GTSNPN and SVGIG (reference sequence). Germline trimming cut 5 bases from V and 7 bases from J; bases unmatched to any gene: 13. This CDR3 reads CAWAFGSGSGEQYF. In nucleotides, the CDR3 is TGTGCCTGGGCGTTCGGGAGCGGGAGTGGAGAGCAGTACTTC.

The chain links TRBV6-6 to TRBJ1-2, with TRBD1 as a possible D gene (5 bases). Per germline, CDR1 MNHNY and CDR2 SVGAGI (reference sequence). This CDR3 is built from 15 residues. Trimming removed 0 bases from V and 4 bases from J, with 12 bases in between. The CDR3 here is CASSYSNSDSYGYTF. CDR3 DNA: TGTGCCAGCAGTTACTCGAATTCTGACAGCTATGGCTACACCTTC.

This chain uses TRBV12-3 or TRBV12-4 with TRBJ2-7; unclear D gene. V shed 6 bases and J shed 4 bases, with 10 bases lying between them. The CDR3 is 12 amino acids. CDR3 residues: CASRRQEYEQYF. The CDR3 bases are TGTGCCAGCAGGCGCCAAGAATACGAGCAGTACTTC.